This is a list of T cell receptor beta chains from one sample in a study of T cells in Graves' hyperthyroidism and ophthalmopathy. TCRdb called the multiplex PCR reads again in MiXCR, with one record for every CDR3 protein. The sample includes around 490,000 distinct CDR3 sequences, around 20% seen only once; the top ten take 40% to 50%. Sequenced: blood. Source of these receptors: a man in his forties with Graves' ophthalmopathy. Each CDR3 is given with its conserved first and last residue. The order of the fields is J gene, V gene, D gene, clone size, CDR3 protein, CDR3 DNA. A D gene is named only where the DNA matches it firmly. Clone size is not always given. Where it is, it says once, few, many or a class for expanded clones.

>TRBJ1-5|TRBV6-4|TRBD1|-
CASRTGDRQPQHF
TGTGCCAGCAGGACAGGGGATCGCCAGCCCCAGCATTTT
>TRBJ2-3|TRBV6-5|TRBD2|many
CASSYSSSGGATDTQYF
TGTGCCAGCAGTTACTCGAGTAGCGGGGGGGCGACAGATACGCAGTATTTT
>TRBJ2-3|TRBV5-4|-|many
CASSFPQVLVTDTQYF
TGTGCCAGCAGCTTCCCACAGGTTTTGGTGACAGATACGCAGTATTTT
>TRBJ2-2|TRBV6-1|-|few
CASTLGETNTGELFF
TGTGCCAGCACCTTGGGGGAGACGAACACCGGGGAGCTGTTTTTT
>TRBJ2-3|TRBV9|-|-
CASSVGRGVDTQYF
TGTGCCAGCAGCGTAGGTCGGGGTGTAGATACGCAGTATTTT
>TRBJ2-7|TRBV11-1|-|many
CASSLRGGQYEQYF
TGTGCCAGCAGCTTAAGAGGCGGCCAATACGAGCAGTACTTC
>TRBJ1-1|TRBV5-1|-|-
CASSLGGDGNTEAFF
TGCGCCAGCAGCTTGGGGGGGGACGGGAACACTGAAGCTTTCTTT
>TRBJ1-6|TRBV28|-|many
CASSLPLIQAKPLHF
TGTGCCAGCAGTTTACCCCTTATACAGGCCAAACCCCTCCACTTT
>TRBJ2-7|TRBV20-1|-|-
CSATDGSSYEQYF
TGCAGTGCTACCGACGGGAGCTCCTACGAGCAGTACTTC
>TRBJ1-5|TRBV29-1|-|-
CSVASGINQPQHF
TGCAGCGTGGCCTCGGGGATCAACCAGCCCCAGCATTTT
>TRBJ2-5|TRBV27|TRBD1|few
CASNSLQGAQENQYF
TGTGCCAGCAATTCCCTTCAGGGGGCCCAAGAGAACCAGTACTTC
>TRBJ1-5|TRBV12-3/TRBV12-4|TRBD1|many
CASSLALGGGNQPQHF
TGTGCCAGCAGTTTAGCGCTAGGGGGCGGCAATCAGCCCCAGCATTTT
>TRBJ2-2|TRBV10-3|-|-
CAIGTQGRGTGELFF
TGTGCCATCGGGACCCAGGGACGCGGCACCGGGGAGCTGTTTTTT
>TRBJ1-5|TRBV7-8|-|-
CASSLAAGNNQPQHF
TGTGCCAGCAGCTTAGCGGCAGGGAACAATCAGCCCCAGCATTTT
>TRBJ2-4|TRBV10-3|TRBD1|few
CAISESGQINIQYF
TGTGCCATCAGTGAGTCGGGACAGATAAACATTCAGTACTTC
>TRBJ2-1|TRBV2|TRBD1|few
CASSGRRDRGYNEQLF
TGTGCCAGCAGTGGTCGGCGGGACAGGGGGTACAATGAGCAGCTCTTC
>TRBJ2-3|TRBV5-5|TRBD1|many
CASSLRGGSSTDTQYF
TGTGCCAGCAGCTTGAGAGGGGGCAGTTCCACAGATACGCAGTATTTT
>TRBJ2-7|TRBV5-1|TRBD1|many
CASSGRRDRGSYEQYF
TGCGCCAGCAGCGGGAGGCGGGACAGGGGGTCCTACGAGCAGTACTTC
>TRBJ1-4|TRBV24-1|-|few
CATSDGPLGSEKLFF
TGTGCCACCAGTGACGGCCCCCTAGGGAGTGAAAAACTGTTTTTT
>TRBJ1-1|TRBV30|-|many
CAWSKSRDKAFF
TGTGCCTGGAGTAAATCCCGGGACAAAGCTTTCTTT
>TRBJ2-1|TRBV30|-|few
CAWVKESIDNEQFF
TGTGCCTGGGTTAAGGAAAGTATTGACAATGAGCAGTTCTTC
>TRBJ2-7|TRBV5-1|TRBD1|-
CASSPGTAGASYEQYF
TGCGCCAGCAGCCCGGGGACAGCCGGGGCTTCCTACGAGCAGTACTTC
>TRBJ2-7|TRBV15|TRBD1|many
CATSRDRTGALYEQYF
TGTGCCACCAGCAGAGATCGCACAGGGGCGTTGTACGAGCAGTACTTC
>TRBJ2-2|TRBV9|TRBD2|few
CASSREGLAGDVGTGELFF
TGTGCCAGCAGCAGAGAAGGACTAGCGGGAGATGTTGGTACCGGGGAGCTGTTTTTT
>TRBJ2-2|TRBV28|TRBD1|-
CASRLQGANTGELFF
TGTGCCAGCAGATTACAGGGGGCGAACACCGGGGAGCTGTTTTTT
>TRBJ2-2|TRBV27|-|many
CASSQQANTGELFF
TGTGCCAGCAGCCAGCAGGCGAACACCGGGGAGCTGTTTTTT
>TRBJ2-5|TRBV6-2/TRBV6-3|-|many
CASRSGQSRGQRDGETQYF
TGTGCCAGCAGATCCGGACAGTCTCGCGGACAGCGGGATGGTGAGACCCAGTACTTC
>TRBJ2-1|TRBV27|-|few
CASSLGLLGSYNEQFF
TGTGCCAGCAGTTTGGGCCTTTTGGGCTCCTACAATGAGCAGTTCTTC
>TRBJ1-5|TRBV6-1|-|few
CASSTSSGPINQPQHF
TGTGCCAGCAGTACGTCATCAGGACCTATCAATCAGCCCCAGCATTTT
>TRBJ2-3|TRBV10-3|-|many
CAISVGTSTDTQYF
TGTGCCATCAGCGTGGGGACTAGCACAGATACGCAGTATTTT
>TRBJ1-1|TRBV7-9|-|-
CASSLPGATVNTEAFF
TGTGCCAGCAGCTTACCAGGGGCGACGGTGAACACTGAAGCTTTCTTT
>TRBJ1-1|TRBV2|-|many
CASSVVGWGTEAFF
TGTGCCAGCAGTGTCGTGGGCTGGGGCACTGAAGCTTTCTTT
>TRBJ1-1|TRBV11-2|TRBD1|many
CASSLEGTGGFAEAFF
TGTGCCAGCAGCTTAGAAGGGACAGGGGGCTTCGCTGAAGCTTTCTTT
>TRBJ1-5|TRBV10-3|TRBD1|few
CAISDGTGGSGPQHF
TGTGCCATCAGTGATGGGACAGGGGGAAGCGGTCCCCAGCATTTT
>TRBJ1-5|TRBV19|TRBD1|-
CASSAGTDVWQPQHF
TGTGCCAGTAGTGCCGGGACAGACGTTTGGCAGCCCCAGCATTTT
>TRBJ1-2|TRBV20-1|TRBD1|few
CSAPRTGGNYGYTF
TGCAGTGCTCCCCGGACAGGGGGGAACTATGGCTACACCTTC
>TRBJ2-1|TRBV7-3|-|few
CASSSKMGAYNEQFF
TGTGCCAGCAGCTCCAAGATGGGGGCCTACAATGAGCAGTTCTTC
>TRBJ1-4|TRBV28|-|many
CASSLVSGIGTNEKLFF
TGTGCCAGCAGTTTAGTTTCAGGGATTGGAACTAATGAAAAACTGTTTTTT
>TRBJ2-3|TRBV6-1|-|-
CASRFDLGTDTQYF
TGTGCCAGCAGATTCGATCTGGGCACAGATACGCAGTATTTT
>TRBJ1-2|TRBV12-3/TRBV12-4|-|-
CASSLGGGAGGYTF
TGTGCCAGCAGTTTAGGGGGGGGGGCCGGTGGCTACACCTTC
>TRBJ2-7|TRBV20-1|-|few
CSVSREAHEQYF
TGCAGTGTTTCCAGGGAGGCCCACGAGCAGTACTTC
>TRBJ2-1|TRBV6-5|-|-
CASSYSTLYNEQFF
TGTGCCAGCAGTTACTCGACCCTTTACAATGAGCAGTTCTTC
>TRBJ1-1|TRBV29-1|TRBD1|-
CSVGRTGTKDTEAFF
TGCAGCGTTGGCCGGACAGGGACTAAGGACACTGAAGCTTTCTTT
>TRBJ2-5|TRBV29-1|-|few
CSVDAKQETQYF
TGCAGCGTTGACGCAAAACAAGAGACCCAGTACTTC
>TRBJ2-1|TRBV11-1|TRBD1|many
CASSLVTGGYNEQFF
TGTGCCAGCAGCTTAGTGACAGGGGGCTACAATGAGCAGTTCTTC